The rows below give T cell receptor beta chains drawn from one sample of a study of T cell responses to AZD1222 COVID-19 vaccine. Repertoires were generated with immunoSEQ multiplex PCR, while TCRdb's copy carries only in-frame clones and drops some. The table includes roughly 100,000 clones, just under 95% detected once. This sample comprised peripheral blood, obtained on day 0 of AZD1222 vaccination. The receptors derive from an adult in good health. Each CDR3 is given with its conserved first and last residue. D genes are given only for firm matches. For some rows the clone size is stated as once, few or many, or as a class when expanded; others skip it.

CDR3aa: CASSLVPRDNEQFF
CDR3nt: TGTGCCAGCAGCTTAGTTCCCAGGGATAATGAGCAGTTCTTC
j_gene: TRBJ2-1
abundance: once
v_gene: TRBV7-2
d_gene: .

CDR3aa: CASSQAVGPAGELFF
CDR3nt: TGCGCCAGCAGCCAAGCTGTGGGGCCGGCCGGGGAGCTGTTTTTT
j_gene: TRBJ2-2
abundance: .
v_gene: TRBV4-3
d_gene: .

CDR3aa: CASSLTTGTEAFF
CDR3nt: TGTGCCAGCAGTTTGACGACGGGAACTGAAGCTTTCTTT
j_gene: TRBJ1-1
abundance: .
v_gene: TRBV27
d_gene: .

CDR3aa: CASSADSSPRPQHF
CDR3nt: TGTGCCAGCAGTGCTGACAGCTCCCCGCGGCCCCAGCATTTT
j_gene: TRBJ1-5
abundance: .
v_gene: TRBV28
d_gene: .

CDR3aa: CASSADYNSPLHF
CDR3nt: TGTGCCAGCAGTGCCGATTATAATTCACCCCTCCACTTT
j_gene: TRBJ1-6
abundance: .
v_gene: TRBV5-4
d_gene: .

CDR3aa: CASSETGGPAAFF
CDR3nt: TGTGCCAGCAGTGAAACAGGGGGCCCTGCAGCTTTCTTT
j_gene: TRBJ1-1
abundance: .
v_gene: TRBV6-1
d_gene: TRBD1

CDR3aa: CASSNTGGSNEKLFF
CDR3nt: TGTGCCAGCAGTAATACAGGGGGGTCTAATGAAAAACTGTTTTTT
j_gene: TRBJ1-4
abundance: .
v_gene: TRBV6-5
d_gene: TRBD1

CDR3aa: CASSIGQGRETQYF
CDR3nt: TGTGCCAGCAGCATCGGACAGGGACGAGAGACCCAGTACTTC
j_gene: TRBJ2-5
abundance: .
v_gene: TRBV7-9
d_gene: TRBD1

CDR3aa: CASSVVPGGTDTQYF
CDR3nt: TGTGCCAGCAGCGTAGTTCCAGGGGGGACAGATACGCAGTATTTT
j_gene: TRBJ2-3
abundance: .
v_gene: TRBV9
d_gene: .

CDR3aa: CASSIIRHPGNTIYF
CDR3nt: TGTGCCAGTAGTATTATCAGGCACCCTGGAAACACCATATATTTT
j_gene: TRBJ1-3
abundance: .
v_gene: TRBV19
d_gene: .

CDR3aa: CASSLTDVMNGNTIYF
CDR3nt: TGTGCCAGCAGTTTGACGGACGTTATGAATGGAAACACCATATATTTT
j_gene: TRBJ1-3
abundance: .
v_gene: TRBV28
d_gene: .

CDR3aa: CASSFLSNQPQHF
CDR3nt: TGTGCCAGCAGTTTTTTGTCGAATCAGCCCCAGCATTTT
j_gene: TRBJ1-5
abundance: .
v_gene: TRBV27
d_gene: .

CDR3aa: CASSLVSYSPLHF
CDR3nt: TGTGCCAGCAGCTTAGTGTCTTATTCACCCCTCCACTTT
j_gene: TRBJ1-6
abundance: .
v_gene: TRBV11-3
d_gene: .

CDR3aa: CASSYGGEQFF
CDR3nt: TGTGCCAGCAGCTACGGGGGGGAGCAGTTCTTC
j_gene: TRBJ2-1
abundance: .
v_gene: TRBV11-2
d_gene: TRBD2

CDR3aa: CASSVDGRTDTQYF
CDR3nt: TGTGCCAGCAGCGTAGACGGCCGTACAGATACGCAGTATTTT
j_gene: TRBJ2-3
abundance: .
v_gene: TRBV9
d_gene: .

CDR3aa: CASSLDAGGYTF
CDR3nt: TGCGCCAGCAGCTTGGACGCGGGCGGCTACACCTTC
j_gene: TRBJ1-2
abundance: .
v_gene: TRBV5-1
d_gene: .

CDR3aa: CASSEAGARFSGGPEEQYF
CDR3nt: TGTGCCAGCAGTGAAGCTGGGGCCCGCTTTAGCGGGGGCCCCGAGGAGCAGTACTTC
j_gene: TRBJ2-7
abundance: .
v_gene: TRBV2
d_gene: TRBD2

CDR3aa: CASSQEGGSYNEQFF
CDR3nt: TGTGCCAGCAGCCAGGAGGGGGGATCCTACAATGAGCAGTTCTTC
j_gene: TRBJ2-1
abundance: .
v_gene: TRBV4-2
d_gene: .

CDR3aa: CASSLGTARRSEQYF
CDR3nt: TGTGCCAGCAGCTTAGGGACAGCCCGAAGGTCCGAGCAGTACTTC
j_gene: TRBJ2-7
abundance: .
v_gene: TRBV5-6
d_gene: TRBD1

CDR3aa: CASSLVREGEQFF
CDR3nt: TGCGCCAGCAGCTTGGTGCGGGAGGGTGAGCAGTTCTTC
j_gene: TRBJ2-1
abundance: .
v_gene: TRBV5-1
d_gene: TRBD2

CDR3aa: CASGLVLGGRTSSNQPQHF
CDR3nt: TGTGCTAGTGGTTTGGTATTGGGCGGCCGCACCTCGAGCAATCAGCCCCAGCATTTT
j_gene: TRBJ1-5
abundance: .
v_gene: TRBV12-5
d_gene: .

CDR3aa: CASSFMTRGTGELFF
CDR3nt: TGTGCCAGCAGCTTCATGACTAGGGGTACCGGGGAGCTGTTTTTT
j_gene: TRBJ2-2
abundance: .
v_gene: TRBV7-2
d_gene: .

CDR3aa: CASSPLPVNYGYTF
CDR3nt: TGTGCCAGCTCACCACTTCCGGTTAACTATGGCTACACCTTC
j_gene: TRBJ1-2
abundance: .
v_gene: TRBV18
d_gene: .

CDR3aa: CASSEVQGDYGYTF
CDR3nt: TGTGCCAGCAGCGAAGTACAGGGGGACTATGGCTACACCTTC
j_gene: TRBJ1-2
abundance: .
v_gene: TRBV9
d_gene: TRBD1

CDR3aa: CASSLEGQGTSRRNTEAFF
CDR3nt: TGCGCCAGCAGCTTGGAGGGACAGGGAACCTCAAGGAGGAACACTGAAGCTTTCTTT
j_gene: TRBJ1-1
abundance: .
v_gene: TRBV5-1
d_gene: TRBD1

CDR3aa: CASSLYPTVNTEAFF
CDR3nt: TGTGCCAGCAGTTTATACCCGACAGTGAACACTGAAGCTTTCTTT
j_gene: TRBJ1-1
abundance: .
v_gene: TRBV27
d_gene: .

CDR3aa: CASSRERQPQHF
CDR3nt: TGTGCCAGCAGTCGGGAGAGGCAGCCCCAGCATTTT
j_gene: TRBJ1-5
abundance: .
v_gene: TRBV12-3/TRBV12-4
d_gene: .

CDR3aa: CASSQDPRGGTNSPLHF
CDR3nt: TGCGCCAGCAGCCAAGATCCCCGAGGGGGCACTAATTCACCCCTCCACTTT
j_gene: TRBJ1-6
abundance: .
v_gene: TRBV4-3
d_gene: TRBD1

CDR3aa: CASSLVGGKNTEAFF
CDR3nt: TGTGCCAGCAGCTTGGTTGGCGGAAAGAACACTGAAGCTTTCTTT
j_gene: TRBJ1-1
abundance: .
v_gene: TRBV5-5
d_gene: .

CDR3aa: CASKMTGFNTEAFF
CDR3nt: TGCGCCAGCAAAATGACAGGGTTCAACACTGAAGCTTTCTTT
j_gene: TRBJ1-1
abundance: .
v_gene: TRBV10-2
d_gene: TRBD1

CDR3aa: CASSFTPGQIQETQYF
CDR3nt: TGCGCCAGCAGCTTTACGCCTGGACAGATCCAAGAGACCCAGTACTTC
j_gene: TRBJ2-5
abundance: .
v_gene: TRBV5-1
d_gene: .

CDR3aa: CASTGTGTPYGYTF
CDR3nt: TGTGCCAGCACGGGAACAGGGACTCCCTATGGCTACACCTTC
j_gene: TRBJ1-2
abundance: .
v_gene: TRBV6-5
d_gene: .

CDR3aa: CASSFRDRKLFF
CDR3nt: TGTGCCAGCAGTTTCCGGGACAGAAAACTGTTTTTT
j_gene: TRBJ1-4
abundance: .
v_gene: TRBV27
d_gene: TRBD1

CDR3aa: CASSLPVQGSEKLFF
CDR3nt: TGTGCCAGTAGCCTCCCAGTACAGGGAAGTGAAAAACTGTTTTTT
j_gene: TRBJ1-4
abundance: .
v_gene: TRBV19
d_gene: .

CDR3aa: CASSATGSNQPQHF
CDR3nt: TGTGCCAGCAGCGCGACAGGGAGCAATCAGCCCCAGCATTTT
j_gene: TRBJ1-5
abundance: .
v_gene: TRBV7-9
d_gene: TRBD1

CDR3aa: CASSFNGAQVETQYF
CDR3nt: TGCGCCAGCAGCTTTAACGGGGCGCAGGTGGAGACCCAGTACTTC
j_gene: TRBJ2-5
abundance: .
v_gene: TRBV5-1
d_gene: .

CDR3aa: CASSYEGVPGNTIYF
CDR3nt: TGCGCCAGCAGCTACGAGGGGGTTCCTGGAAACACCATATATTTT
j_gene: TRBJ1-3
abundance: .
v_gene: TRBV5-1
d_gene: .

CDR3aa: CASPMVEWIYEQYF
CDR3nt: TGCGCCAGCCCCATGGTGGAGTGGATCTACGAGCAGTACTTC
j_gene: TRBJ2-7
abundance: .
v_gene: TRBV5-1
d_gene: .

CDR3aa: CASSLLGAGGITDTQYF
CDR3nt: TGTGCCAGCAGCTTGTTGGGGGCAGGGGGAATAACAGATACGCAGTATTTT
j_gene: TRBJ2-3
abundance: .
v_gene: TRBV5-5
d_gene: TRBD1

CDR3aa: CASSKTVGEQYF
CDR3nt: TGTGCCAGCAGCAAGACAGTAGGCGAGCAGTACTTC
j_gene: TRBJ2-7
abundance: .
v_gene: TRBV12-3/TRBV12-4
d_gene: .

CDR3aa: CASTPNQPQHF
CDR3nt: TGTGCCAGCACTCCTAATCAGCCCCAGCATTTT
j_gene: TRBJ1-5
abundance: .
v_gene: TRBV12-3/TRBV12-4
d_gene: .

CDR3aa: CASSVAQRGYGYTF
CDR3nt: TGTGCCAGCAGCGTAGCACAGAGGGGCTATGGCTACACCTTC
j_gene: TRBJ1-2
abundance: few
v_gene: TRBV9
d_gene: .